This note documents a single T cell receptor (beta chain) sequence. No antigen is known for it. These data originate in a study of T cell responses to AZD1222 COVID-19 vaccine. Overall study findings and caveats: In a largely white British group with more females than males, clonal diversity was possibly underestimated. Vaccination with two AZD1222 doses was followed by a rise in Spike-specific TCR breadth and depth. Baseline seropositivity characterized only six AZD1222 recipients. Reports indicate that nearly half of spike-specific TCRs are directed at unmutated variant regions.

The J segment lost 3 bases and the V segment lost 6 bases, leaving 8 bases of the junction unmatched. Looked up from germline, CDR1 is MNHEY and CDR2 is SVGAGI. The length of the CDR3 is 14 residues. Produced via immunoSEQ multiplex PCR; TCRdb's table is partial and in-frame only. The sample has roughly 100,000 clones, over 75% seen once. The sequence came from an adult in good health. The rearrangement links TRBV6-5 to TRBJ2-7, with 7 positions matching TRBD1. The specimen was peripheral blood, collected on day 0 of AZD1222 vaccination. In DNA form, the CDR3 reads TGTGCCAGCAGACAACAGACAGGGTACTACGAGCAGTACTTC. It is translated as CASRQQTGYYEQYF.